The clone carrying this T cell receptor beta chain has more than one count but fewer than ten. Its target is unknown. Amplification by 5'RACE using constant-segment primers produced TCR alpha and TCR beta cDNA libraries that carried sample barcodes and UMIs. MiXCR, run by TCRdb on the 5' RACE reads, gives a single entry per CDR3 protein. There are roughly 80,000 distinct CDR3 sequences in the sample; over 11% occur only once, and 25% to 35% lies in the top ten. Germline CDR1 SQVTM, CDR2 ANQGSEA. Trimming removed 8 bases from V and 3 bases from J, with 17 bases in between. The CDR3 sequence is 14 residues long. The data stem from a study of T-cell memory formation after mild COVID-19. Whole-study findings and limits: A subset of responding clones appeared in pre-infection memory, suggesting cross-reactive memory joined.

The sequence was obtained from an adult woman who had mild COVID-19 (a few samples of this study predate the infection). Cell type and time point are not known. V is TRBV29-1 and J is TRBJ1-5; unclear D gene. Sequencing was performed on PBMCs or a T cell subset sorted from them (not recorded which). The CDR3 loop reads CSPQSSRVNQPQHF. The DNA of the CDR3 is TGCAGCCCCCAAAGCTCAAGGGTCAATCAGCCCCAGCATTTT.